The clone carrying this T cell receptor (beta chain) has just a few counts. This specimen comes from a study of T-cell memory formation after mild COVID-19. This CDR3 is built from 13 residues. Trimming removed 7 bases at V and 3 bases at J, with 14 bases between. The V gene's germline CDR1 is SGHNT and CDR2 YYREEE (reference sequence). The authors produced TCR alpha and TCR beta cDNA libraries with sample barcodes and UMIs by 5'RACE using constant-segment primers. TCRdb reanalysed the 5' RACE reads using MiXCR and keeps one entry per CDR3 protein. The table includes hundreds of thousands of distinct CDR3 sequences, roughly 25% detected once.

The chain uses TRBV5-4 and TRBJ2-7, with D possibly being TRBD1 or TRBD2 (5 bases each). The source is an adult woman who had mild COVID-19 (a few samples of this study predate the infection). Cell type and time point are not known. What was sequenced was PBMCs or a T cell subset sorted from them (not recorded which). CDR3 protein: CASEGPPFYEQYF. CDR3 in DNA: TGTGCCAGCGAGGGACCCCCGTTCTACGAGCAGTACTTC.